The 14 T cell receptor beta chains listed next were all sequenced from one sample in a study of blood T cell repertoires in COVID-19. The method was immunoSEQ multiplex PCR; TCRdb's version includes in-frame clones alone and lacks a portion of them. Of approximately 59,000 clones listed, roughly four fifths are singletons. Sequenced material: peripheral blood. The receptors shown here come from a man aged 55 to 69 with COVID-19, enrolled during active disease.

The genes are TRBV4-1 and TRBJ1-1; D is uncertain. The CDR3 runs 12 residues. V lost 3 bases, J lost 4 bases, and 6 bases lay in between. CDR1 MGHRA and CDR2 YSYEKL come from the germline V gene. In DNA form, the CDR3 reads TGCGCCAGCAGCCATCCCGGCACTGAAGCTTTCTTT. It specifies CASSHPGTEAFF.

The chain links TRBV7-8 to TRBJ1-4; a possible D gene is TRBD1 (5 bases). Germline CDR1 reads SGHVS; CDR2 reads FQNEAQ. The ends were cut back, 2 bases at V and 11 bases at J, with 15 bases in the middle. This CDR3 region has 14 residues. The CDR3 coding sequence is TGTGCCAGCAGCTTATCGGGGGAGGTCAGGAAACTGTTTTTT. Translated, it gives CASSLSGEVRKLFF.

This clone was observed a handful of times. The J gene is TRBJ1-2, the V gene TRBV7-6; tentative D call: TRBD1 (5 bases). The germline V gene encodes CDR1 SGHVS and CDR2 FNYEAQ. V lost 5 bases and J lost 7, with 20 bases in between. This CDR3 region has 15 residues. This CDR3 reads CASSPETGVSGGYTF. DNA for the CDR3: TGTGCCAGCAGCCCAGAGACGGGGGTATCTGGTGGCTACACCTTC.

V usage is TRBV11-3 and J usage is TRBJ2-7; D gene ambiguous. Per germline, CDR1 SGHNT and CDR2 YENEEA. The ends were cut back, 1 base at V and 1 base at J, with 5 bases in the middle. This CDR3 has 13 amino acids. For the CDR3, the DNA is TGTGCCAGCAGCTTAGCACATTCCTACGAGCAGTACTTC. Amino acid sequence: CASSLAHSYEQYF.

DNA of the CDR3: TGTGCCAGCAGTGAAGCGCATGAGGGAACTGAAGCTTTCTTT. This sequence encodes CASSEAHEGTEAFF. The chain combines TRBV6-1 with TRBJ1-1; D gene unclear. Trimming cost V 0 bases and J 5 bases, with 10 bases left between them. Germline-derived CDR1 and CDR2 are MNHNS and SASEGT. The CDR3 contains 14 residues.

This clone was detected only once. CDR3 DNA sequence: TGCGCCAGCAGGGGAGGTTGGGGCTCCTACGAGCAGTACTTC. Amino acids: CASRGGWGSYEQYF. The chain is built from TRBV5-1 and TRBJ2-7, with D perhaps matching TRBD2 (6 bases). CDR1 and CDR2 (germline): SGHRS, YFSETQ. This CDR3 is built from 14 residues. V was pared by 5 bases and J by 0 bases, with 12 bases between.

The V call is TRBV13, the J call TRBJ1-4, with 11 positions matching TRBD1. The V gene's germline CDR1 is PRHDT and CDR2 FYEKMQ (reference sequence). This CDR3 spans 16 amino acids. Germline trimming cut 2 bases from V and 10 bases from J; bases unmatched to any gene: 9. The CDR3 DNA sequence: TGTGCCAGCAGCTTACAGGGACAGGGGGAATCAGGAAAACTGTTTTTT. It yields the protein CASSLQGQGESGKLFF. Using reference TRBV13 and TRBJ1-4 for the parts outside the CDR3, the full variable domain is AAGVIQSPRHLIKEKRETATLKCYPIPRHDTVYWYQQGPGQDPQFLISFYEKMQSDKGSIPDRFSAQQFSDYHSELNMSSLELGDSALYFCASSLQGQGESGKLFFGSGTQLSVL.

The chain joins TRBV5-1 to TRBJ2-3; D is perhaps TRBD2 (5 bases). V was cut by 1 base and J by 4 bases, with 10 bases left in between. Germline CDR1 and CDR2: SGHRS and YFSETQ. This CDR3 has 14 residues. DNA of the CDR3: TGCGCCAGCAGCTTGCGGCTAGCAGCAGATACGCAGTATTTT. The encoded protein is CASSLRLAADTQYF.

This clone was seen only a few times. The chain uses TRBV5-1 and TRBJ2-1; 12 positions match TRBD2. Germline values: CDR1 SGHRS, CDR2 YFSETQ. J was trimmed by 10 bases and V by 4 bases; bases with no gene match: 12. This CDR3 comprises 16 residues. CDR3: CASSPEASGGVAEQFF. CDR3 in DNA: TGCGCCAGCAGCCCGGAGGCTAGCGGGGGGGTCGCGGAGCAGTTCTTC. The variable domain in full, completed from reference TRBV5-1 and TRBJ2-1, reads KAGVTQTPRYLIKTRGQQVTLSCSPISGHRSVSWYQQTPGQGLQFLFEYFSETQRNKGNFPGRFSGRQFSNSRSEMNVSTLELGDSALYLCASSPEASGGVAEQFFGPGTRLTVL.

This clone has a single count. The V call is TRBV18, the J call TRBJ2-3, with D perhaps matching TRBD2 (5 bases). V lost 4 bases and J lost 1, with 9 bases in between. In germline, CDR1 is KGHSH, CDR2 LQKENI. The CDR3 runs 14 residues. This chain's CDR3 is CASSQIGGTDTQYF. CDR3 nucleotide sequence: TGTGCCAGCTCACAAATCGGGGGCACAGATACGCAGTATTTT.

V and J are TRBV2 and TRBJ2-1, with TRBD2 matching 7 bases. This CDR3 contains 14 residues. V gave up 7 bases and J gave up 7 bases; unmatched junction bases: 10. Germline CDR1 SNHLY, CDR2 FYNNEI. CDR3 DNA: TGTGCCAGCACCCTCTCGGCGGGAGATAATGAGCAGTTCTTC. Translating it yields CASTLSAGDNEQFF.

CDR3 loop: CASSSRGPGNYGYTF. CDR3 nucleotide sequence: TGTGCCAGCAGCTCACGAGGGCCAGGTAACTATGGCTACACCTTC. The chain uses TRBV9 and TRBJ1-2; no definite D call. The germline CDR1 and CDR2 sequences are SGDLS and YYNGEE. The ends were cut back, 4 bases at V and 1 base at J, with 14 bases in the middle. This CDR3 has 15 amino acids.

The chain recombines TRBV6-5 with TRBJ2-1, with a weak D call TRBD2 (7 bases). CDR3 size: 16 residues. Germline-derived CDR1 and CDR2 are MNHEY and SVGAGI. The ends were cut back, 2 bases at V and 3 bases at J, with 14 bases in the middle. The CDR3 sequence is CASSYPIGGDYNEQFF. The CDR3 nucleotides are TGTGCCAGCAGTTACCCGATAGGGGGGGACTACAATGAGCAGTTCTTC.

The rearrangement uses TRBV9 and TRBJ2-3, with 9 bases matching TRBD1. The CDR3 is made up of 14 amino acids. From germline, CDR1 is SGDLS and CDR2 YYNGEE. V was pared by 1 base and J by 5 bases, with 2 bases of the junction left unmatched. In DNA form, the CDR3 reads TGTGCCAGCAGCGTAATGGGACAGGGAGATACGCAGTATTTT. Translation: CASSVMGQGDTQYF.